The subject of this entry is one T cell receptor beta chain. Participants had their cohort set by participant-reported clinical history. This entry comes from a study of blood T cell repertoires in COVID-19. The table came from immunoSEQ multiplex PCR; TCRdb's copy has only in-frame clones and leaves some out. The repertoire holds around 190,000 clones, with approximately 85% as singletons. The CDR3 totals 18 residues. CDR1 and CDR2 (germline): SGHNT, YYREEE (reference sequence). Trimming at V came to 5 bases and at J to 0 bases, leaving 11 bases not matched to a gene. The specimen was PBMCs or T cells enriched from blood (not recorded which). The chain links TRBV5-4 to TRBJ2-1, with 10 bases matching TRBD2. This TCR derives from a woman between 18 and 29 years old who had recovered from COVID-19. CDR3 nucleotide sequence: TGTGCCAGCAGGGCTCTAGCGGGGGTTACGAGCTCCTACAATGAGCAGTTCTTC. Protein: CASRALAGVTSSYNEQFF.